Given below is one T cell receptor beta chain in context. The PCR contained 60 Vbeta and 13 Jbeta primers. Sequenced by immunoSEQ multiplex PCR; TCRdb stores in-frame clones only, minus some. The table records about 160,000 clones, 81% of them present only once. This CDR3 has 15 amino acids. Per the germline V gene, CDR1 is MNHNY and CDR2 is SVGAGI (reference sequence). V was pared by 7 bases and J by 5 bases, with 8 bases of the junction left unmatched. This sample was included in a study of cytomegalovirus exposure and HLA in healthy donors. The origin of this receptor is a woman in her forties or fifties in good health and CMV-seronegative. Input material: PBMCs. This rearrangement joins TRBV6-6 to TRBJ1-4; 9 bases map to TRBD1. This CDR3 is CASTAVGQGNEKLFF. The CDR3 nucleotides are TGTGCCAGCACCGCGGTCGGACAGGGGAATGAAAAACTGTTTTTT.